This is a list of T cell receptor beta chains from one sample in a study of T cell responses to AZD1222 COVID-19 vaccine. Libraries were prepared by immunoSEQ multiplex PCR; TCRdb keeps only in-frame clonotypes and omits some of them. Among about 100,000 clones, around nine tenths were seen once, and the ten largest hold over 3%. Material: peripheral blood, obtained 28 days after the second dose of the MenACWY control vaccine. The receptors were gathered from an adult who received the MenACWY meningococcal vaccine as a control. CDR3s include the opening cysteine and the closing phenylalanine or tryptophan. A D gene is named only where the DNA matches it firmly. The size entry is marked missing in some rows and otherwise reads once, few, many or a size class.

D gene: TRBD1
J gene: TRBJ2-7
clone size: .
V gene: TRBV6-2/TRBV6-3
CDR3 DNA: TGTGCCAGCAGCCAAATCCGGGACAGGGGGAGCGAGCAGTACTTC
CDR3 protein: CASSQIRDRGSEQYF

D gene: .
J gene: TRBJ2-2
clone size: .
V gene: TRBV29-1
CDR3 DNA: TGCAGCGTTGAGGGGTCGGTCGGGGAGCTGTTTTTT
CDR3 protein: CSVEGSVGELFF

D gene: .
J gene: TRBJ2-1
clone size: once
V gene: TRBV4-1
CDR3 DNA: TGCGCCAGCAGCCAAGATGAGTCCAATGAGCAGTTCTTC
CDR3 protein: CASSQDESNEQFF

D gene: TRBD1
J gene: TRBJ2-2
clone size: once
V gene: TRBV27
CDR3 DNA: TGTGCCAGCAGTCCTCCGACAGGGGGCCTGAACACCGGGGAGCTGTTTTTT
CDR3 protein: CASSPPTGGLNTGELFF

D gene: .
J gene: TRBJ1-3
clone size: few
V gene: TRBV7-2
CDR3 DNA: TGTGCCAGCAGCTCGACCGTCTCTGGAAACACCATATATTTT
CDR3 protein: CASSSTVSGNTIYF

D gene: .
J gene: TRBJ1-5
clone size: .
V gene: TRBV3-1/TRBV3-2
CDR3 DNA: TGTGCCAGCAGCGCGGCAAGCGCCAATCAGCCCCAGCATTTT
CDR3 protein: CASSAASANQPQHF

D gene: .
J gene: TRBJ2-6
clone size: .
V gene: TRBV4-1
CDR3 DNA: TGCGCCAGCAGCCAATGGACGTCCCTCTCTGGGGCCAACGTCCTGACTTTC
CDR3 protein: CASSQWTSLSGANVLTF

D gene: TRBD2
J gene: TRBJ2-1
clone size: .
V gene: TRBV11-2
CDR3 DNA: TGTGCCAGCAGCTTAGTAGGGAGCGGGGGGCCGTTCTTC
CDR3 protein: CASSLVGSGGPFF

D gene: TRBD1
J gene: TRBJ1-3
clone size: once
V gene: TRBV5-4
CDR3 DNA: TGTGCCAGCAGCCGTGACAGGGGATCAGACACCATATATTTT
CDR3 protein: CASSRDRGSDTIYF

D gene: TRBD1
J gene: TRBJ2-7
clone size: .
V gene: TRBV4-1
CDR3 DNA: TGCGCCAGCAGCCAATTTTACAGGGGGTACGAGCAGTACTTC
CDR3 protein: CASSQFYRGYEQYF

D gene: TRBD1
J gene: TRBJ2-7
clone size: few
V gene: TRBV30
CDR3 DNA: TGTGCCTTCGCCAGGGGGTCCTACGAGCAGTACTTC
CDR3 protein: CAFARGSYEQYF

D gene: .
J gene: TRBJ1-1
clone size: few
V gene: TRBV28
CDR3 DNA: TGTGCCAGCAGCCTGGTGGAACCGGGACAGAACACTGAAGCTTTCTTT
CDR3 protein: CASSLVEPGQNTEAFF

D gene: .
J gene: TRBJ2-7
clone size: .
V gene: TRBV5-5
CDR3 DNA: TGTGCCAGCAGCTTGTGGTCCGGCTACGAGCAGTACTTC
CDR3 protein: CASSLWSGYEQYF

D gene: TRBD2
J gene: TRBJ2-1
clone size: .
V gene: TRBV29-1
CDR3 DNA: TGCAGCGTCGTTGGGAATAGCGGGGGGGCCTACAATGAGCAGTTCTTC
CDR3 protein: CSVVGNSGGAYNEQFF

D gene: .
J gene: TRBJ1-2
clone size: .
V gene: TRBV9
CDR3 DNA: TGTGCCAGCAGCGTAGCTCAGGGAAGGGACTATGGCTACACCTTC
CDR3 protein: CASSVAQGRDYGYTF

D gene: .
J gene: TRBJ1-1
clone size: .
V gene: TRBV29-1
CDR3 DNA: TGCAGCGTTGGTACAGAAAGAATGAACACTGAAGCTTTCTTT
CDR3 protein: CSVGTERMNTEAFF

D gene: TRBD1
J gene: TRBJ2-5
clone size: few
V gene: TRBV19
CDR3 DNA: TGTGCCAGTAGTCCTTGGACAGGCCAGGAGACCCAGTACTTC
CDR3 protein: CASSPWTGQETQYF

D gene: .
J gene: TRBJ2-7
clone size: few
V gene: TRBV5-1
CDR3 DNA: TGCGCCAGCAGACATCCGGATCGGTCCGAGCAGTACTTC
CDR3 protein: CASRHPDRSEQYF

D gene: TRBD1
J gene: TRBJ1-6
clone size: .
V gene: TRBV7-2
CDR3 DNA: TGTGCCAGCAGCACACAGGGGCAATCCTATAATTCACCCCTCCACTTT
CDR3 protein: CASSTQGQSYNSPLHF

D gene: TRBD1
J gene: TRBJ2-7
clone size: .
V gene: TRBV6-6
CDR3 DNA: TGTGCCAGCAGTGAGACAGGGGCAGCCTACGAGCAGTACTTC
CDR3 protein: CASSETGAAYEQYF

D gene: .
J gene: TRBJ1-3
clone size: .
V gene: TRBV4-2
CDR3 DNA: TGTGCCAGCAGCCAAGGGGTGATCTCTGGAAACACCATATATTTT
CDR3 protein: CASSQGVISGNTIYF

D gene: .
J gene: TRBJ2-2
clone size: .
V gene: TRBV5-4
CDR3 DNA: TGTGCCAGCAGCGGGGTTACGGGACCGGTGAACACCGGGGAGCTGTTTTTT
CDR3 protein: CASSGVTGPVNTGELFF

D gene: .
J gene: TRBJ1-3
clone size: once
V gene: TRBV15
CDR3 DNA: TGTGCCACCAGCAGAGATCCGACCAACTCTGGAAACACCATATATTTT
CDR3 protein: CATSRDPTNSGNTIYF

D gene: .
J gene: TRBJ1-2
clone size: .
V gene: TRBV28
CDR3 DNA: TGTGCCAGCAAGCCTGCGCTAGGGACAAACCAGGGCGGCTACACCTTC
CDR3 protein: CASKPALGTNQGGYTF

D gene: TRBD2
J gene: TRBJ2-1
clone size: .
V gene: TRBV6-2/TRBV6-3
CDR3 DNA: TGTGCCAGCAGTCGCGGGGGGCCCTACAATGAGCAGTTCTTC
CDR3 protein: CASSRGGPYNEQFF

D gene: .
J gene: TRBJ1-2
clone size: .
V gene: TRBV7-2
CDR3 DNA: TGTGCCAGCAGCCCTGATGCAGGACCGCCGTATGGCTACACCTTC
CDR3 protein: CASSPDAGPPYGYTF

D gene: .
J gene: TRBJ2-1
clone size: .
V gene: TRBV18
CDR3 DNA: TGTGCCAGCTCATATGTTGGGGGCCCTGGGCAGTTCTTC
CDR3 protein: CASSYVGGPGQFF

D gene: TRBD1
J gene: TRBJ1-6
clone size: .
V gene: TRBV11-1
CDR3 DNA: TGTGCCAGCAGCCCACGGGGACAGGGGGGCTCACCCCTCCACTTT
CDR3 protein: CASSPRGQGGSPLHF

D gene: .
J gene: TRBJ2-1
clone size: .
V gene: TRBV11-2
CDR3 DNA: TGTGCCAGCAGCCAGGACAGTAGCTCCTACAATGAGCAGTTCTTC
CDR3 protein: CASSQDSSSYNEQFF

D gene: .
J gene: TRBJ1-4
clone size: .
V gene: TRBV23-1
CDR3 DNA: TGCGCCAGCAGTCAATCGCCAGCAACTAATGAAAAACTGTTTTTT
CDR3 protein: CASSQSPATNEKLFF

D gene: .
J gene: TRBJ1-4
clone size: few
V gene: TRBV5-8
CDR3 DNA: TGTGCCAGCAGCCGCGGTTTCGGGGCAGTTCGTGAAAAACTGTTTTTT
CDR3 protein: CASSRGFGAVREKLFF

D gene: .
J gene: TRBJ1-1
clone size: .
V gene: TRBV30
CDR3 DNA: TGTGCCTGGAGTCGGCAAGTCGCTGAAGCTTTCTTT
CDR3 protein: CAWSRQVAEAFF

D gene: TRBD1
J gene: TRBJ1-5
clone size: .
V gene: TRBV28
CDR3 DNA: TGTGCCAGCAGTCGGAGGGGGCCCAGCAATCAGCCCCAGCATTTT
CDR3 protein: CASSRRGPSNQPQHF

D gene: .
J gene: TRBJ1-2
clone size: .
V gene: TRBV30
CDR3 DNA: TGTGCCTGGAGTGTACCCCCGTATGGCTACACCTTC
CDR3 protein: CAWSVPPYGYTF

D gene: TRBD1
J gene: TRBJ2-7
clone size: .
V gene: TRBV7-8
CDR3 DNA: TGTGCCAGCAGCGAGGGACAGGCGACTACCTACGAGCAGTACTTC
CDR3 protein: CASSEGQATTYEQYF

D gene: .
J gene: TRBJ2-7
clone size: many
V gene: TRBV7-3
CDR3 DNA: TGTGCCAGCAGCTTATCGGGCGGCGAGCAGTACTTC
CDR3 protein: CASSLSGGEQYF

D gene: TRBD1
J gene: TRBJ2-1
clone size: once
V gene: TRBV7-2
CDR3 DNA: TGTGCCAGCAGCTCAAAAAACAGGGGAAATGAGCAGTTCTTC
CDR3 protein: CASSSKNRGNEQFF

D gene: .
J gene: TRBJ2-1
clone size: few
V gene: TRBV2
CDR3 DNA: TGTGCCACCCAAACGGGGGTCCGGGCATCGGAGCAGTTCTTC
CDR3 protein: CATQTGVRASEQFF

D gene: .
J gene: TRBJ2-7
clone size: once
V gene: TRBV18
CDR3 DNA: TGTGCCAGCTCCAAGGACGGTCAGAGCTCCTACGAGCAGTACTTC
CDR3 protein: CASSKDGQSSYEQYF

D gene: .
J gene: TRBJ2-1
clone size: .
V gene: TRBV24-1
CDR3 DNA: TGTGCCACTAGCGGCTCCTACAATGAGCAGTTCTTC
CDR3 protein: CATSGSYNEQFF

D gene: .
J gene: TRBJ2-1
clone size: .
V gene: TRBV30
CDR3 DNA: TGTGCCTGGAGTGCCTCTGGGACTGAGCAGTTCTTC
CDR3 protein: CAWSASGTEQFF

D gene: .
J gene: TRBJ1-2
clone size: .
V gene: TRBV30
CDR3 DNA: TGTGCCTGGAGCCCCGGACAGTTGATTTATGGCTACACCTTC
CDR3 protein: CAWSPGQLIYGYTF

D gene: .
J gene: TRBJ2-3
clone size: .
V gene: TRBV28
CDR3 DNA: TGTGCCAGCAGTTCCCTAGACTTTCCCCTAGCAGATAACACAGATACGCAGTATTTT
CDR3 protein: CASSSLDFPLADNTDTQYF

D gene: TRBD1
J gene: TRBJ2-7
clone size: .
V gene: TRBV20-1
CDR3 DNA: TGCAGTGCTGGACAGGGGCGCGAGCAGTACTTC
CDR3 protein: CSAGQGREQYF

D gene: .
J gene: TRBJ1-1
clone size: .
V gene: TRBV27
CDR3 DNA: TGTGCCAGCGGAGGGCCTTTGGAAGCTTTCTTT
CDR3 protein: CASGGPLEAFF